The 15 T cell receptor beta chains below were found in one sample sequenced in a study of T-cell memory formation after mild COVID-19. One entry per CDR3 protein results from TCRdb running MiXCR on the 5' RACE reads. The sample contains under 250,000 distinct CDR3 sequences, 9.4% of which appear only once. Sequenced material: PBMCs or a T cell subset sorted from them (not recorded which). Receptors were obtained from a man aged 18 to 30 who had mild COVID-19 (a few samples of this study predate the infection). Cell type and time point are not known.

V usage is TRBV7-3 and J usage is TRBJ2-3; either TRBD1 or TRBD2 may fit D (5 bases each). Germline CDR1 reads SGHTA; CDR2 reads FQGTGA. V gave up 0 bases and J gave up 4 bases, with 8 bases separating them. There are 14 residues in the CDR3. CDR3 DNA sequence: TGTGCCAGCAGCTTAACGGGGACGCCAGATACGCAGTATTTT. Amino acids: CASSLTGTPDTQYF.

DNA for the CDR3: TGTGCCAGCAGCGGGACAGGGGACGAAACATCCGAGCAGTACGTC. Its translation is CASSGTGDETSEQYV. This chain uses TRBV5-6 with TRBJ2-7; 10 bases line up with TRBD1. The V segment lost 4 bases and the J segment 6 bases; nucleotides outside the gene matches: 10. CDR3 length equals 15 residues. Germline V gene lookup returns CDR1 SGHDT and CDR2 YYEEEE.

This clonotype is a singleton in its sample. V gene TRBV2 combines with J gene TRBJ2-2; D perhaps matches TRBD2 (5 bases). There are 15 residues in the CDR3. Germline V gives CDR1 SNHLY, CDR2 FYNNEI. V lost 6 bases and J lost 0, with 11 bases in between. The DNA of the CDR3 is TGTGCCAGCAGGCCGGGGATAGCGAACACCGGGGAGCTGTTTTTT. Its translation: CASRPGIANTGELFF.

The rearrangement joins TRBV3-1 to TRBJ2-3, with D possibly being TRBD1 (5 bases). The ends were cut back, 0 bases at V and 6 bases at J, with 13 bases in the middle. The germline V gene encodes CDR1 LGHDT and CDR2 YNNKEL (reference sequence). The CDR3 sequence is 15 residues long. The CDR3 DNA reads TGTGCCAGCAGCCAAGAAAAGGGGTTCCAGGATACGCAGTATTTT. Its protein product is CASSQEKGFQDTQYF.

This clonotype appeared a few times. The chain joins TRBV4-1 to TRBJ2-3; TRBD2 matches at 8 bases. CDR1 MGHRA and CDR2 YSYEKL come from the germline V gene. Losses at the gene ends were 1 base for V and 3 bases for J; bases not matched to a gene: 6. There are 16 residues in the CDR3. The CDR3 nucleotides read TGCGCCAGCAGCCAAGGGTTCGGGGGGGAAACAGATACGCAGTATTTT. It is translated as CASSQGFGGETDTQYF.

This clonotype was detected only a few times. The chain is built from TRBV20-1 and TRBJ1-1, with a weak D call TRBD1 (6 bases). V was pared by 0 bases and J by 3 bases, with 20 bases between. Germline loops: CDR1 DFQATT, CDR2 SNEGSKA (reference sequence). This CDR3 is 17 amino acids long. The CDR3, as DNA: TGCAGTGCTAGAGAGGTTGGGACATATGGCCGGGACACTGAAGCTTTCTTT. Translated: CSAREVGTYGRDTEAFF.

The chain has TRBV27 and TRBJ2-1; 8 bases are a match to TRBD1. V shed 5 bases, J shed 5 bases, and the junction held 5 bases outside the gene matches. This CDR3 spans 14 amino acids. Germline V gives CDR1 MNHEY, CDR2 SMNVEV (reference sequence). CDR3 bases: TGTGCCAGCAGTCCACGCAGGGGGCACAATGAGCAGTTCTTC. Translated, it gives CASSPRRGHNEQFF.

The J gene is TRBJ2-6, the V gene TRBV4-3; D may correspond to TRBD1 or TRBD2 (6 bases each). From germline, CDR1 is LGHNA and CDR2 YSLEER. Between the trimmed V and J ends, which lost 1 base and 4 bases, there was a span of 14 bases. CDR3 length: 17 amino acids. The CDR3 is CASSQVIRGPGANVLTF. The DNA for the CDR3 is TGCGCCAGCAGCCAAGTGATCCGGGGGCCAGGGGCCAACGTCCTGACTTTC.

The rearrangement links TRBV5-1 to TRBJ1-1; D is unclear. V was trimmed by 3 bases and J by 5 bases, leaving 14 bases between them. CDR1 is SGHRS, CDR2 YFSETQ, per germline. The CDR3 covers 14 residues. The CDR3 loop reads CASSSLPGGTEAFF. In DNA form, the CDR3 reads TGCGCCAGCAGCTCCTTGCCGGGAGGGACTGAAGCTTTCTTT.

CDR3 sequence reads: CAARDRPGNTIYF. DNA of the CDR3: TGTGCCGCCCGGGACAGGCCCGGAAACACCATATATTTT. The rearrangement joins TRBV2 to TRBJ1-3; 8 bases are shared with TRBD1. In germline, CDR1 is SNHLY, CDR2 FYNNEI. The CDR3 loop spans 13 amino acids. The V gene end was trimmed by 11 bases and the J gene end by 4 bases; junction bases not matched to a gene: 7.

This clonotype was counted between two and nine times. The chain joins TRBV7-9 to TRBJ1-6, with D perhaps matching TRBD1 (5 bases). CDR1 and CDR2 (germline): SEHNR, FQNEAQ (reference sequence). Trimming took off 7 bases at V and 7 bases at J, with 17 bases between the two ends. The CDR3 runs to 15 residues. This CDR3 reads CASTSWGEKNSPLHF. The CDR3 DNA reads TGTGCCAGCACCTCTTGGGGGGAAAAAAATTCACCCCTCCACTTT.

The chain is built from TRBV11-2 and TRBJ2-2; possibly TRBD1 or TRBD2 for D (5 bases each). Trimming took 3 bases from V and 10 from J, leaving 12 bases between them. Germline V CDR1 and CDR2: SGHAT, FQNNGV. The CDR3 is 13 amino acids. DNA of the CDR3: TGTGCCAGCAGCTTCGGGACCCCGCCGGAGCTGTTTTTT. Protein: CASSFGTPPELFF.

This chain uses TRBV11-2 with TRBJ2-5; possible D gene TRBD1, 6 bases. V lost 5 bases to trimming and J lost 7 bases, with 11 bases between them. CDR3 length: 12 amino acids. Per the germline V gene, CDR1 is SGHAT and CDR2 is FQNNGV. The CDR3 sequence: CASSPSRGTQYF. The CDR3 bases are TGTGCCAGCAGCCCGAGCAGGGGGACCCAGTACTTC.

There are a few counts of this clonotype. The chain recombines TRBV6-2 or TRBV6-3 with TRBJ1-5; unclear D gene. This CDR3 comprises 12 residues. The V end was cut by 5 bases, the J end by 3 bases, with 5 bases between. Germline CDR1 is MNHEY and CDR2 is SVGEGT. CDR3 DNA: TGTGCCAGCAGTCGCTACAATCAGCCCCAGCATTTT. Translated: CASSRYNQPQHF.

This chain joins TRBV27 and TRBJ1-3; no firm D call. The CDR3 is 13 amino acids. CDR1 MNHEY and CDR2 SMNVEV come from the germline V gene (reference sequence). The ends were cut back, 5 bases at V and 1 base at J, with 6 bases in the middle. CDR3 in DNA: TGTGCCAGCAGTAGGGAGTCTGGAAACACCATATATTTT. As protein: CASSRESGNTIYF.